The source of this TCR beta chain is a study of blood T cell repertoires in COVID-19 (TCRdb year 2020). As for the study more broadly: Samples from collaborators originated in the United States, Italy and Spain and spanned both the acute and convalescent phases of COVID-19. The material from the prospective study consisted of cDNA or gDNA derived from T cells, B-cell-depleted T cells, or PBMCs. The dataset comprised deeply sampled blood TCRbeta repertoires from subjects exposed to, actively infected with, or recovered from COVID-19. The repertoires were released in a freely available public database meant as a resource for research on the immune response to SARS-CoV-2. Samples came from the ongoing ImmuneRACE study (first 160 participants) plus 1,254 subjects from 6 global collaborators. Nearly every sample came with metadata listing a de-identified subject ID, COVID-19 status, age in years and sex. Where available, HLA class I and class II types were obtained from metadata supplied by the sample provider rather than from assay-based typing.

The CDR1 and CDR2 encoded by the germline V gene are SGHTA and FQGNSA. Cut back by 5 bases and 1 base, the V and J ends lie 12 bases apart. From the cysteine through the phenylalanine, the CDR3 covers 14 amino acids. Left in the record is the CDR3 DNA by itself, 42 bases read in frame from the first base. The collaborating institutions used their own protocols to collect whole blood in K2EDTA tubes. For TCRbeta analysis, collaborators shipped samples as frozen whole blood, isolated PBMCs, or DNA extracted from either of those sample types. Worth noting for this clone: No antigen is known for it. Base qualities are missing; no much larger clone stands one base away.

The immunoSEQ Assay, a bias-controlled multiplex PCR, was used to amplify TCRbeta CDR3 regions from genomic DNA. The study's own analysis went as follows. Within the assay, amplification of reference gene primers was used to estimate how many nucleated cells each sample contained. To quantify the absolute abundance of each unique TCRbeta CDR3 rearrangement, sequence reads were collapsed and filtered. For each sample, productive Simpson clonality was calculated as the square root of Simpson's diversity index over productive rearrangements. TCRdb stores this immuneACCESS table with in-frame sequences only. Part of the clones is absent; in the studies checked, under half of the shortfall reflects unresolved V genes, and no reason is known for the rest. The V and J calls and clone size are taken from that table; D and trimming were inferred from the DNA. Counted in this sample were approximately 40,000 clones; 70% to 90% of them appeared once. Of the sample, roughly an eighth falls within the top ten clones.

Overall study outcomes, separate from this receptor: The quantity of clinical and demographic metadata differed by source and by participant and was supplied without curation.

The specimen was peripheral blood. In this chain, TRBV7-2 is recombined with TRBJ2-7; a weak D assignment points to TRBD1 (6 bases agree). The TCR was taken from a human donor in a cohort sampled during active COVID-19. Here the CDR3 is given as CASSVDRRSYEQYF. The nucleotides are TGTGCCAGCAGCGTAGACAGGCGTTCCTACGAGCAGTACTTC.